Listed below are T cell receptor beta chains from one sample, sequenced in a study of OX40 agonist ivuxolimab in advanced cancers. The table came from immunoSEQ multiplex PCR; TCRdb's copy has only in-frame clones and leaves some out. Of 65,000 to 85,000 clones detected, 89% appear once; the ten largest clones hold over 0.15%. Sequencing used CD4+ or CD8+ T cells sorted from blood, obtained in a trial of the OX40 agonist ivuxolimab. Receptors were obtained from an adult with an advanced solid tumor such as melanoma, head and neck, liver or kidney cancer. Both conserved end residues are part of each CDR3. The order of the fields is clone size, V gene, J gene, D gene, CDR3 DNA, CDR3 protein. A D gene is named only where the DNA matches it firmly. Not all rows give a size; the values are once, few, many and, for expanded clones, a class.

.,TRBV5-1,TRBJ2-5,.,TGCGCCAGCAGCTTGAGCCCAGGCAAAGAGACCCAGTACTTC,CASSLSPGKETQYF
.,TRBV30,TRBJ1-3,.,TGTGCCTGGAGTGTGGGTGGAAACACCATATATTTT,CAWSVGGNTIYF
.,TRBV9,TRBJ1-3,.,TGTGCCAGCAGCGTAATAGGGAACTCTGGAAACACCATATATTTT,CASSVIGNSGNTIYF
.,TRBV5-1,TRBJ2-7,.,TGCGCCAGCAGCCGGACCGTGGGCTCCGCTGTGGGCGAGCAGTACTTC,CASSRTVGSAVGEQYF
once,TRBV4-2,TRBJ2-3,TRBD2,TGTGCCAGCAGCCAAGAAGGTGCGGGGGGGCCGCGGACAGATACGCAGTATTTT,CASSQEGAGGPRTDTQYF
.,TRBV2,TRBJ1-6,.,TGTGCCAGCAGTGAGGAGGGTATGCCCCTCCACTTT,CASSEEGMPLHF
.,TRBV27,TRBJ2-5,TRBD1,TGTGCCACCACCCCGGACAGGGGAGTGACCCAGTACTTC,CATTPDRGVTQYF
.,TRBV5-1,TRBJ1-3,.,TGCGCCAGCAGCTTGAACAGCCGAAACACCATATATTTT,CASSLNSRNTIYF
.,TRBV5-5,TRBJ2-7,.,TGTGCCAGCAGCCACCTGTGGGAATACGAGCAGTACTTC,CASSHLWEYEQYF
.,TRBV6-1,TRBJ1-2,.,TGTGCCGCGACGATTTTAAGTACGGTGGGCTACACCTTC,CAATILSTVGYTF
few,TRBV28,TRBJ2-5,.,TGTGCCAGCAGCCAGGACACGCCGGGCCTTGAGACCCAGTACTTC,CASSQDTPGLETQYF
.,TRBV11-2,TRBJ1-4,.,TGTGCCAGCAGCTCCAGAGGGGGGACTAATGAAAAACTGTTTTTT,CASSSRGGTNEKLFF
.,TRBV5-6,TRBJ1-5,.,TGTGCCAGCAGCTTGTACGGCCGATCCAATCAGCCCCAGCATTTT,CASSLYGRSNQPQHF
.,TRBV27,TRBJ2-6,.,TGTGCCAGCAGAAGGGGTAGGGACTCTGGGGCCAACGTCCTGACTTTC,CASRRGRDSGANVLTF
.,TRBV5-4,TRBJ2-1,.,TGTGCCAGCAGATCCACTCCAAGTTACAATGAGCAGTTCTTC,CASRSTPSYNEQFF
few,TRBV9,TRBJ1-2,.,TGTGCCAGCAGCGCGGACCTAGCCTATGGCTACACCTTC,CASSADLAYGYTF
.,TRBV5-1,TRBJ1-1,.,TGCGCCAGCAGCTTGGGGCCTGGGGCTCCGAACACTGAAGCTTTCTTT,CASSLGPGAPNTEAFF
.,TRBV6-4,TRBJ2-1,.,TGTGCCAGCAGTGACTCGGGGCAGAATGAGCAGTTCTTC,CASSDSGQNEQFF
.,TRBV30,TRBJ1-1,.,TGTGCCTGGACGGGTCGGAGGGACACTGAAGCTTTCTTT,CAWTGRRDTEAFF
.,TRBV12-2,TRBJ1-4,.,TGTGCAAGTCGCTTATTCATCCGGTGGGGGGGCACTAATGAAAAACTGTTTTTT,CASRLFIRWGGTNEKLFF
.,TRBV19,TRBJ2-1,TRBD2,TGTGCCAGTAGCCCTAGCGGGGGACCGTTCCAGTTCTTC,CASSPSGGPFQFF
once,TRBV9,TRBJ1-1,.,TGTGCCAGCAGCGTAACGGGTGGCCCTGAAGCTTTCTTT,CASSVTGGPEAFF
.,TRBV28,TRBJ1-4,TRBD1,TGTGCCAGCAGTCGCACAGGGGCGGGAAATGAAAAACTGTTTTTT,CASSRTGAGNEKLFF
.,TRBV5-4,TRBJ1-2,.,TGTGCCAGCAGCGTGGACTGGAACTATGGCTACACCTTC,CASSVDWNYGYTF
.,TRBV19,TRBJ2-3,TRBD1,TGTGCCAGTAGTTCCCAGGGGGTCGCAGATACGCAGTATTTT,CASSSQGVADTQYF
.,TRBV19,TRBJ1-1,.,TGTGCCAGTAGTCCGGAACACGGGCCTTCGAGCTTT,CASSPEHGPSSF
.,TRBV15,TRBJ2-6,TRBD1,TGTGCCACCAGCAGTAGGGGGCCGGGGGCCAACGTCCTGACTTTC,CATSSRGPGANVLTF
.,TRBV5-1,TRBJ2-1,TRBD1,TGCGCCAGCAGCTCGACAGGGGTTGTGGTTAATGAGCAGTTCTTC,CASSSTGVVVNEQFF
.,TRBV5-4,TRBJ1-2,.,TGTGTCGGGCGCTCGGGACCTCGGAACTATGGCTACACCTTC,CVGRSGPRNYGYTF
.,TRBV11-3,TRBJ2-5,.,TGTGCCAGCAGCCAAGGGGGGATCGGGCAAGAGACCCAGTACTTC,CASSQGGIGQETQYF
once,TRBV7-9,TRBJ1-5,TRBD1,TGTGCCAGCAGCTCCCCCGTGGCAGGGGGGAATCAGCCCCAGCATTTT,CASSSPVAGGNQPQHF
.,TRBV5-1,TRBJ2-7,.,TGCGCCAGCAGTCCTGGAAGCTCCTACGAGCAGTACTTC,CASSPGSSYEQYF
.,TRBV6-4,TRBJ2-7,TRBD1,TGTGCCAGCAGTTTAGACAGGGGATACGAGCAGTACTTC,CASSLDRGYEQYF
.,TRBV7-8,TRBJ2-7,TRBD1,TGTGCCAGCAGCCCCACGAGAGGGACAGGGTCGGGGCAGTACTTC,CASSPTRGTGSGQYF
once,TRBV2,TRBJ1-1,.,TGTGCCAGCAACCGGATGAACACTGAAGCTTTCTTT,CASNRMNTEAFF
.,TRBV9,TRBJ1-4,TRBD1,TGTGCCAGCAGCTCCGGGACAGTCGGTGAAAAACTGTTTTTT,CASSSGTVGEKLFF
.,TRBV13,TRBJ1-3,TRBD1,TGTGCCAGCGCGGGGACAGGGGCTGGAAACACCATATATTTT,CASAGTGAGNTIYF
.,TRBV5-1,TRBJ2-3,TRBD2,TGCGCCAGCAGCACCCTGCCCCCGGGACTAGCGGGGGGGCGGTGGGCAGGCGACACAGATACGCAGTATTTT,CASSTLPPGLAGGRWAGDTDTQYF
.,TRBV2,TRBJ2-1,.,TGTGCCAGCATGGGAGACTCCTACAATGAGCAGTTCTTC,CASMGDSYNEQFF
.,TRBV7-2,TRBJ1-1,TRBD1,TGTGCCAGCAGCTTAGTGACAGGGCGGACTGAAGCTTTCTTT,CASSLVTGRTEAFF
.,TRBV9,TRBJ1-6,.,TGTGCCAGCAGCGTCAATCCGAATTCACCCCTCCACTTT,CASSVNPNSPLHF
.,TRBV7-9,TRBJ2-1,.,TGTGCCAGCAGCTTAGCGGTAGCCCACTACAATGAGCAGTTCTTC,CASSLAVAHYNEQFF